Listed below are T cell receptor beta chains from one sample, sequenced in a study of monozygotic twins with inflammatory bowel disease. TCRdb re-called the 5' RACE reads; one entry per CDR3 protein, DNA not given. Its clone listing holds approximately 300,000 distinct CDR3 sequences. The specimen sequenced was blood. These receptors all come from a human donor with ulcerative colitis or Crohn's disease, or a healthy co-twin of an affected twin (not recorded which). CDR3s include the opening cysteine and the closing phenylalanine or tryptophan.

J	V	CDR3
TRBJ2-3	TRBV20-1	CSALHRDYKGADTQYF
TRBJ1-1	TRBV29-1	CSGRTGGNTEAFF
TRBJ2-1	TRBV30	CAWNGGGGNEQFF
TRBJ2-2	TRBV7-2	CASRVGSGANTGELFF
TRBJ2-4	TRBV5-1	CASSLVERNIQYF
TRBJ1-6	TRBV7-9	CASSLRGEGDSPLHF
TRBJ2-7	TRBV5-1	CASSYPGSYEQYF
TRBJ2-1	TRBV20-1	CSASRGQPYNEQFF
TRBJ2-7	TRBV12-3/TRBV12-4	CASSLGQGIRYEQYF
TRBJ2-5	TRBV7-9	CASSVVAYQETQYF
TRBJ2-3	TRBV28	CASSFGTRTDTQYF
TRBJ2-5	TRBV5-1	CASSLGPVQETQYF
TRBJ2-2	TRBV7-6	CASSFEGDAGELFF
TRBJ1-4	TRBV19	CASSSNTGRQF
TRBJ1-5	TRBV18	CASSRGQGVVLQPQHF
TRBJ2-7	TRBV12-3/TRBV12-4	CASSPGGGRADEQYF
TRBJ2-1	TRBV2	CASRIITSGRAYNEQFF
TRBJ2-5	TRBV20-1	CSARDHTVLTQYF
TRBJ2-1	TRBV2	CASRTTSGAYNEQFF
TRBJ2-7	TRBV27	CASSLTVESGRYEQYF
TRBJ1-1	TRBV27	CASSFWGWGTEAFF
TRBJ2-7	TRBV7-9	CASSHTYEQYF
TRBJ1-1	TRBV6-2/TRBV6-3	CASSKVSTEAFF
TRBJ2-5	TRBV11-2	CASSLEAGGVWVMRTQYF
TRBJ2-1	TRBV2	CASSGATSSYNEQFF
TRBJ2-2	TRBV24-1	CATSDRPGTGITGELFF
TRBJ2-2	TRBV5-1	CASSGYRGRTGELFF
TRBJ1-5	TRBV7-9	CASSFSGQGNQPQHF
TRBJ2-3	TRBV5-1	CASSLRSGRPTDTQYF
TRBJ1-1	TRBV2	CARGAGYSNTEAFF
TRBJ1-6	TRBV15	CATSRTGTGVLSYNSPLHF
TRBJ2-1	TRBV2	CASGTGSPGGGQFF
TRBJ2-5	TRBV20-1	CSARKVAGAPIQETQYF
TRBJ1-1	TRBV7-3	CASSLNSVDTEAFF
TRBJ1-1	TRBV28	CASNPEQGNAEAFF
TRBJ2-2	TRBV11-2	CASSPGQVSLPGELFF
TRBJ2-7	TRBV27	CASSFLISAYEQYF